This note documents a single T cell receptor (beta chain) sequence. TCR beta CDR3 regions were amplified from RNA. HTBI primers were used for first-round RT-PCR of the TCR CDR3. TCRdb ran MiXCR on the multiplex PCR reads and lists one entry per CDR3 protein. The sample yields about 360,000 distinct CDR3 sequences, roughly 13% seen once. Patients were excluded for uncontrolled infection, other autoimmune disease, pregnancy or lactation. The data stem from a study of T cells in Graves' hyperthyroidism and ophthalmopathy. Study summary: Specimen type is peripheral blood, collected at initial diagnosis prior to any treatment.

With 4 bases removed from V and 8 bases from J, the gap between germline ends came to 13 bases. The CDR3 is 13 residues long. The V gene's germline CDR1 is LGHDT and CDR2 YNNKEL (reference sequence). The clonotype was recovered from a woman between 18 and 29 years old with Graves' hyperthyroidism. The chain links TRBV3-1 to TRBJ2-3; no definite D call. The sample comprised blood. This CDR3 is CASSPIPPGTQYF. CDR3 sequence (DNA): TGTGCCAGCAGCCCAATCCCCCCGGGTACGCAGTATTTT.